The 28 T cell receptor beta chains reported below all come from one sample, sequenced in a study of shared clonotypes between healthy human individuals. Sequencing was performed with immunoSEQ multiplex PCR; in TCRdb, only in-frame clones are kept and a portion is missing. Here the sample spans about 1,500,000 clones, around 97% being singletons. Sequencing was done on a sample of naive CD4+ T cells sorted from blood. This sample's subset: CD45RA+ positively selected. The source is a man in his thirties or forties in good health.

The J gene is TRBJ2-1, the V gene TRBV7-6; D is unclear. The CDR3 totals 13 residues. Trimming removed 0 bases from V and 9 bases from J, with 9 bases in between. In germline, CDR1 is SGHVS, CDR2 FNYEAQ. In DNA form, the CDR3 reads TGTGCCAGCAGCTTAGCCGCCTTTGGTGAGCAGTTCTTC. Residues: CASSLAAFGEQFF.

The J gene is TRBJ2-1, the V gene TRBV28; D remains ambiguous. V was shortened by 2 bases and J by 0 bases, with 17 bases between the two germline ends. The CDR3 is made up of 18 amino acids. Germline lookup yields CDR1 MDHEN and CDR2 SYDVKM. The CDR3 loop reads CASSLMRSSRSSYNEQFF. The CDR3 DNA is TGTGCCAGCAGTTTAATGAGGTCTTCCCGAAGCTCCTACAATGAGCAGTTCTTC. Based on the CDR3 plus reference TRBV28 and TRBJ2-1, the full variable domain is DVKVTQSSRYLVKRTGEKVFLECVQDMDHENMFWYRQDPGLGLRLIYFSYDVKMKEKGDIPEGYSVSREKKERFSLILESASTNQTSMYLCASSLMRSSRSSYNEQFFGPGTRLTVL.

Concerning this clone: Other DNA variants within this sample encode the same CDR3. The chain is built from TRBV6-6 and TRBJ2-7; D is unresolved. Deletions cut 3 bases from V and 3 bases from J, with 9 bases between. The CDR3 consists of 13 residues. Germline CDR1 and CDR2: MNHNY and SVGAGI (reference sequence). The CDR3 DNA reads TGTGCCAGCAGTTATTTGCAGGACTACGAGCAGTACTTC. Amino acid sequence: CASSYLQDYEQYF.

The chain combines TRBV5-5 with TRBJ2-7; TRBD1 or TRBD2 may be the D gene (6 bases each). The CDR3 has 11 amino acids. The ends were cut back, 8 bases at V and 2 bases at J, with 8 bases in the middle. Germline CDR1 and CDR2: SGHKS and YYEKEE (reference sequence). The CDR3 here is CARGGPYEQYF. CDR3 coding DNA: TGTGCCAGGGGGGGCCCCTACGAGCAGTACTTC.

The chain recombines TRBV28 with TRBJ2-3, with D possibly TRBD1 on 5 matching bases. The ends were cut back, 3 bases at V and 2 bases at J, with 9 bases in the middle. CDR3 length: 14 amino acids. Germline-derived CDR1 and CDR2 are MDHEN and SYDVKM. This CDR3 is CASSLRQYTDTQYF. DNA for the CDR3: TGTGCCAGCAGTTTGAGACAGTACACAGATACGCAGTATTTT. Combining the CDR3 with reference TRBV28 and TRBJ2-3 gives the whole variable domain DVKVTQSSRYLVKRTGEKVFLECVQDMDHENMFWYRQDPGLGLRLIYFSYDVKMKEKGDIPEGYSVSREKKERFSLILESASTNQTSMYLCASSLRQYTDTQYFGPGTRLTVL.

J is TRBJ1-1 and V is TRBV30; D is perhaps TRBD1 (6 bases). This CDR3 region has 13 residues. The V and J ends lost 3 bases and 6 bases respectively, with 14 bases between them. Germline V gene lookup returns CDR1 GTSNPN and CDR2 SVGIG (reference sequence). Here the CDR3 reads CAWSFDRFAEAFF. The CDR3 DNA reads as TGTGCCTGGAGCTTTGACAGGTTCGCTGAAGCTTTCTTT.

This chain uses TRBV30 with TRBJ2-3; 7 bases align to TRBD2. V dropped 0 bases and J dropped 6; count of bases not matched to a gene: 12. The CDR3 extends over 16 amino acids. The germline V gene encodes CDR1 GTSNPN and CDR2 SVGIG (reference sequence). The DNA of the CDR3 is TGTGCCTGGAGTGTACTGGCGGGAGCGACCCCGGATACGCAGTATTTT. Translated: CAWSVLAGATPDTQYF. The full variable domain, with the rest looked up from reference TRBV30 and TRBJ2-3, is SQTIHQWPATLVQPVGSPLSLECTVEGTSNPNLYWYRQAAGRGLQLLFYSVGIGQISSEVPQNLSASRPQDRQFILSSKKLLLSDSGFYLCAWSVLAGATPDTQYFGPGTRLTVL.

The gene calls are TRBV15 and TRBJ2-2, with 7 bases lining up with TRBD2. Trimming at V came to 2 bases and at J to 1 base, leaving 7 bases not matched to a gene. Germline CDR1 LNHNV, CDR2 YYDKDF (reference sequence). The CDR3 loop spans 17 amino acids. The CDR3 DNA reads TGTGCCACCAGCAGACCCATTGGACTAGAGAACACCGGGGAGCTGTTTTTT. Translating it yields CATSRPIGLENTGELFF.

V and J are TRBV27 and TRBJ2-3; D might be TRBD1 (5 bases). CDR3 length: 14 amino acids. V was trimmed by 3 bases and J by 4 bases, leaving 11 bases between them. Per germline, CDR1 MNHEY and CDR2 SMNVEV (reference sequence). The CDR3 DNA is TGTGCCAGCAGTTTCCAGGGAAGCCCAGATACGCAGTATTTT. This gives the protein CASSFQGSPDTQYF.

This chain uses TRBV30 with TRBJ1-2; D call uncertain. Trimming took off 1 base at V and 4 bases at J, with 22 bases between the two ends. The CDR3 spans 17 residues. Germline V lookup: CDR1 GTSNPN, CDR2 SVGIG (reference sequence). CDR3: CAWSAVSRTLNLYGYTF. CDR3 coding DNA: TGTGCCTGGAGTGCGGTCAGCAGAACCCTGAACCTCTATGGCTACACCTTC.

J is TRBJ2-1 and V is TRBV7-8; 13 nucleotides agree with TRBD2. Per the germline V gene, CDR1 is SGHVS and CDR2 is FQNEAQ. The ends lost 3 bases at V and 0 bases at J; junction bases unmatched: 8. The CDR3 spans 19 residues. Here the CDR3 reads CASSLELAGGQSSYNEQFF. The CDR3 DNA reads as TGTGCCAGCAGCTTGGAACTAGCGGGAGGGCAGAGCTCCTACAATGAGCAGTTCTTC.

This sequence joins TRBV25-1 and TRBJ2-1; no firm D call. The CDR3 covers 12 residues. V was trimmed by 4 bases and J by 9 bases, leaving 10 bases between them. Germline V CDR1 and CDR2: MGHDK, SYGVNS. The CDR3 region is CASSGGSGEQFF. Written as DNA, the CDR3 is TGTGCCAGCAGTGGGGGAAGTGGTGAGCAGTTCTTC.

The rearrangement uses TRBV5-1 and TRBJ1-1; 7 nucleotides align to TRBD1. Per germline, CDR1 SGHRS and CDR2 YFSETQ. The V gene end was trimmed by 4 bases and the J gene end by 1 base; junction bases not matched to a gene: 13. This CDR3 has 17 residues. Here the CDR3 DNA reads TGCGCCAGCAGCCATGAACCACAGGGGACCGCGAACACTGAAGCTTTCTTT. Translated, it gives CASSHEPQGTANTEAFF.

Regarding this clone: Other DNA variants within this sample encode the same CDR3. V and J are TRBV5-4 and TRBJ2-2, with D possibly called TRBD1 or TRBD2 (5 bases each). CDR3 size: 15 residues. Germline V gene sequence: CDR1 SGHNT, CDR2 YYREEE (reference sequence). With 4 bases removed from V and 0 bases from J, the gap between germline ends came to 10 bases. This CDR3 is CASSRQGANTGELFF. CDR3 coding DNA: TGTGCCAGCAGCCGGCAGGGAGCGAACACCGGGGAGCTGTTTTTT.

V usage is TRBV5-4 and J usage is TRBJ2-7, with 10 bases matching TRBD2. J lost 2 bases, V lost 5 bases, and 10 bases had no gene match. Germline values: CDR1 SGHNT, CDR2 YYREEE (reference sequence). This CDR3 has 16 amino acids. The CDR3 region has the DNA TGTGCCAGCAGTTCCGGACTAGCGGCAGCCCCCTACGAGCAGTACTTC. It encodes CASSSGLAAAPYEQYF.

This chain joins TRBV25-1 and TRBJ2-5; D may correspond to TRBD1 or TRBD2 (6 bases each). From germline, CDR1 is MGHDK and CDR2 SYGVNS. V gave up 2 bases and J gave up 5 bases, with 9 bases separating them. This CDR3 spans 13 amino acids. The CDR3 loop is CASSEGGGETQYF. The CDR3 nucleotides are TGTGCCAGCAGTGAAGGAGGGGGGGAGACCCAGTACTTC.

The J gene is TRBJ1-5, the V gene TRBV28, with 7 bases aligning to TRBD1. CDR1 is MDHEN, CDR2 SYDVKM, per germline. With 3 bases clipped from V and 6 bases from J, the junction kept 14 bases outside the gene matches. This CDR3 has 17 residues. The CDR3 loop reads CASSFPPGRGPGQPQHF. CDR3 nucleotides: TGTGCCAGCAGTTTCCCCCCGGGGAGGGGGCCGGGTCAGCCCCAGCATTTT.

CDR3 sequence: CASSLTGGNNEQFF. CDR3 bases: TGTGCCAGCAGCCTGACGGGAGGGAACAATGAGCAGTTCTTC. The chain has TRBV9 and TRBJ2-1; the match to TRBD2 covers 8 bases. V lost 4 bases to trimming and J lost 5 bases; unmatched junction nucleotides: 5. The CDR3 is 14 residues long. Germline lookup yields CDR1 SGDLS and CDR2 YYNGEE.

Comment on this clone: The same CDR3 is also encoded by other DNA sequences in this sample. The chain links TRBV18 to TRBJ2-1; tentative D call: TRBD2 (5 bases). From germline, CDR1 is KGHSH and CDR2 LQKENI. V lost 3 bases, J lost 5 bases, and 8 bases lay in between. The CDR3 sequence is 13 residues long. CDR3 sequence reads: CASSPRRDNEQFF. The DNA of the CDR3 is TGTGCCAGCTCACCGAGGCGGGACAATGAGCAGTTCTTC.

CDR3 nucleotide sequence: TGTGCCAGCAGCGGGGACAGGGGGGGTGTAACAGATACGCAGTATTTT. Translated: CASSGDRGGVTDTQYF. V usage is TRBV11-2 and J usage is TRBJ2-3, with TRBD1 matching over 11 bases. Germline-derived CDR1 and CDR2 are SGHAT and FQNNGV. The CDR3 has 16 residues. With 5 bases clipped from V and 3 bases from J, the junction kept 7 bases outside the gene matches.

The chain combines TRBV6-5 with TRBJ1-4; D is ambiguous. V was pared by 0 bases and J by 4 bases, with 9 bases between. CDR1 and CDR2 (germline): MNHEY, SVGAGI. The CDR3 sequence is 15 residues long. The CDR3 DNA reads TGTGCCAGCAGTTACTCGCGGGTAAATAATGAAAAACTGTTTTTT. It codes for CASSYSRVNNEKLFF.

The table lists this clone with a count of one. The chain is built from TRBV18 and TRBJ2-3, with no clear D. The CDR3 is made up of 12 amino acids. The V gene's germline CDR1 is KGHSH and CDR2 LQKENI. V was trimmed by 5 bases and J by 3 bases, leaving 6 bases between them. CDR3 residues: CASSFRTDTQYF. The CDR3 DNA reads TGTGCCAGCTCATTTCGGACAGATACGCAGTATTTT.

This chain links TRBV9 with TRBJ2-7; D not certain. Germline V gene data show CDR1 as SGDLS and CDR2 as YYNGEE. This CDR3 spans 12 amino acids. V shed 0 bases and J shed 7 bases, with 8 bases lying between them. For the CDR3, the DNA is TGTGCCAGCAGCGTAGACCCCGGTGAGCAGTACTTC. It is translated as CASSVDPGEQYF.

The chain is built from TRBV18 and TRBJ2-1, with TRBD2 matching over 10 bases. The CDR3 runs to 15 residues. Trimming removed 1 base from V and 8 bases from J; junction bases left unmatched: 5. The V gene's germline CDR1 is KGHSH and CDR2 LQKENI. CDR3 protein: CASSPLLAGAHEQFF. Written as DNA, the CDR3 is TGTGCCAGCTCACCACTCCTAGCGGGAGCGCATGAGCAGTTCTTC.

The chain couples TRBV5-4 to TRBJ2-7; D ambiguous. V lost 4 bases and J lost 2, with 7 bases in between. Germline-derived CDR1 and CDR2 are SGHNT and YYREEE (reference sequence). The CDR3 loop spans 12 amino acids. The CDR3 DNA is TGTGCCAGCAGCCTAACACCCTACGAGCAGTACTTC. This encodes CASSLTPYEQYF.

The chain uses TRBV14 and TRBJ2-2; the D gene is possibly TRBD1 (6 bases). Germline V gene data show CDR1 as SGHDN and CDR2 as FVKESK. The V gene lost 1 base and the J gene lost 1 base, with 16 bases spanning the gap. This CDR3 is built from 18 residues. For the CDR3, the DNA is TGTGCCAGCAGCCAAGGATGGGGACATCCTAAGAACACCGGGGAGCTGTTTTTT. The encoded protein is CASSQGWGHPKNTGELFF.

V is TRBV7-3 and J is TRBJ2-5, with 7 bases lining up with TRBD1. Germline loops: CDR1 SGHTA, CDR2 FQGTGA. V trimming: 5 bases; J trimming: 0 bases; junction bases outside the gene matches: 9. This CDR3 is 16 amino acids long. The CDR3 region is CASSLRGDRDQETQYF. In DNA, the CDR3 is TGTGCCAGCAGCCTTAGGGGTGACAGGGACCAAGAGACCCAGTACTTC.

On this clone: At one boundary the junction diverges from the germline segment, which might be a read error. This chain links TRBV7-2 with TRBJ2-7; 7 positions match TRBD1. The CDR3 has 16 amino acids. CDR1 SGHTA and CDR2 FQGNSA come from the germline V gene. The DNA for the CDR3 is TGCGCCAGCAGCCAAGGGGGCCGGGCGGGTCCCTACGAGCAGTACTTC. Its translation is CASSQGGRAGPYEQYF.